This TCR beta chain was identified in a study of control samples from healthy donors and cancer patients (TCRdb year 2020). In the case of this clone: Its antigen remains unidentified. Base qualities were left out, and no much larger clone turns up one base away.

The library was obtained by the immunoSEQ multiplex PCR assay. The immuneACCESS repertoire file appears here via TCRdb, limited to in-frame rearrangements. These files lack a portion of the clones; in checked studies, under half of the deficit traces to unresolved V genes, and the cause of the others is not known. A total of approximately 150,000 clones appear in this sample, about 91% of them only once. In total, the top ten clones hold approximately 2% of the sample. The CDR3 numbers 13 residues from cysteine through phenylalanine. Just the 39-base CDR3 DNA is kept, in frame starting at base 1. As encoded in the germline V gene (reference sequence), CDR1 is LNHNV while CDR2 is YYDKDF. Relative to germline, V is 2 bases shorter and J is 9 bases shorter, with 11 bases between their ends.

This chain is built from TRBV15 and TRBJ2-1, with TRBD2 tentatively as D gene (6 bases match). The TCR originated in a woman between 40 and 50 years old in good health. The sequenced sample consisted of blood. In nucleotides, the sequence is TGTGCCACCAGCAGAACGACTAGTAGTGAGCAGTTCTTC. Its amino acids are CATSRTTSSEQFF.